This passage covers 15 T cell receptor beta chains from one sample sequenced in a study of shared clonotypes between healthy human individuals. Method: immunoSEQ multiplex PCR; TCRdb's copy keeps in-frame clones and lacks some. The data contain 100,000 to 120,000 clones, around 68% of them seen just once; the ten biggest clones take up almost 25%. The sample comprised memory CD8+ T cells sorted from blood. Subset reported: CD45RO+ cells pooled with CCR7-negative TemRA cells. Source of these receptors: a young woman in good health.

V and J are TRBV5-1 and TRBJ2-7; 7 nucleotides agree with TRBD2. In germline, CDR1 is SGHRS, CDR2 YFSETQ. The CDR3 spans 18 residues. Unmatched junction bases numbered 17, after V lost 1 base and J lost 4 bases. CDR3 region: CASSLYLREAGSAYEQYF. The CDR3 nucleotides read TGCGCCAGCAGCTTGTATCTGCGGGAAGCGGGGTCGGCGTACGAGCAGTACTTC.

This clone was seen only once. In DNA form, the CDR3 reads TGTGCCAGCAGTGTAACGGGGACCGGGGAGCTGTTTTTT. The encoded protein is CASSVTGTGELFF. V usage is TRBV6-1 and J usage is TRBJ2-2, with D possibly TRBD2 on 5 matching bases. The length of the CDR3 is 13 residues. Germline CDR1 MNHNS, CDR2 SASEGT. V was shortened by 4 bases and J by 5 bases, with 8 bases between the two germline ends.

The chain combines TRBV19 with TRBJ2-7, with TRBD1 identical over 8 bases. CDR1 LNHDA and CDR2 SQIVND come from the germline V gene (reference sequence). V lost 9 bases and J lost 3; bases outside the gene matches: 10. The CDR3 spans 14 residues. CDR3: CASGDRKSVYEQYF. Written as DNA, the CDR3 is TGTGCCAGCGGGGACAGGAAATCGGTCTACGAGCAGTACTTC.

This clone was detected once. V is TRBV11-1 and J is TRBJ2-1; D might be TRBD1 (6 bases). This CDR3 has 13 amino acids. Trimming took 1 base from V and 7 from J, leaving 8 bases between them. Germline CDR1 SGHAT, CDR2 FQDESV (reference sequence). In DNA, the CDR3 is TGTGCCAGCAGCTTAGGGACAGCGAATGAGCAGTTCTTC. This gives the protein CASSLGTANEQFF.

This clone was seen a handful of times. This chain uses TRBV2 with TRBJ2-7; maybe TRBD1 (6 bases). Per the germline V gene, CDR1 is SNHLY and CDR2 is FYNNEI. Trimming removed 6 bases at V and 2 bases at J, with 17 bases between. CDR3 length: 15 residues. CDR3 in amino acids: CASSDKGHSPYEQYF. In nucleotides, the CDR3 is TGTGCCAGCAGCGACAAGGGACACTCCCCCTACGAGCAGTACTTC.

This clone occurred a few times. The chain is built from TRBV19 and TRBJ2-6; unclear D gene. Trimming pared 4 bases from V and 4 bases from J, leaving 14 bases between. The germline V gene encodes CDR1 LNHDA and CDR2 SQIVND (reference sequence). This CDR3 is built from 16 residues. The CDR3 spells CASSRSLGTGANVLTF. For the CDR3, the DNA is TGTGCCAGTAGTAGAAGTCTGGGTACCGGGGCCAACGTCCTGACTTTC.

This chain connects TRBV9 to TRBJ2-7; no clear D. Trimming left V 4 bases short and J 5 bases short, with 16 bases between. The CDR3 is 14 amino acids. Germline lookup yields CDR1 SGDLS and CDR2 YYNGEE. CDR3 sequence: CASSLDRAGDEQYF. DNA of the CDR3: TGTGCCAGCAGCCTGGACCGGGCAGGTGACGAGCAGTACTTC. Complete variable domain (other parts from reference TRBV9 and TRBJ2-7): DSGVTQTPKHLITATGQRVTLRCSPRSGDLSVYWYQQSLDQGLQFLIQYYNGEERAKGNILERFSAQQFPDLHSELNLSSLELGDSALYFCASSLDRAGDEQYFGPGTRLTVT.

Here the CDR3 reads CASSFLLPASGKLETQYF. The CDR3 DNA follows: TGTGCCAGCAGCTTCCTACTCCCGGCTAGCGGGAAGTTGGAGACCCAGTACTTC. The V call is TRBV7-6, the J call TRBJ2-5; 9 nucleotides line up with TRBD2. The CDR3 covers 18 residues. After removal of 3 bases from V and 5 bases from J, the junction contained 16 bases not matched to a gene. Germline V gene sequence: CDR1 SGHVS, CDR2 FNYEAQ.

V and J are TRBV5-6 and TRBJ1-2, with D unresolved. Per germline, CDR1 SGHDT and CDR2 YYEEEE. The CDR3 is made up of 14 amino acids. V lost 2 bases, J lost 0 bases, and 8 bases lay in between. The CDR3, as DNA: TGTGCCAGCAGCTTCTGGGAATCTAACTATGGCTACACCTTC. As protein: CASSFWESNYGYTF.

This chain uses TRBV28 with TRBJ2-7; 9 positions match TRBD1. V lost 4 bases, J lost 2 bases, and 12 bases stayed unmatched. Germline CDR1 reads MDHEN; CDR2 reads SYDVKM. The CDR3 extends over 17 amino acids. CDR3 DNA sequence: TGTGCCAGCAGTTCCCAGCAAGAGACAGGGGGGGCCTACGAGCAGTACTTC. Translation: CASSSQQETGGAYEQYF.

This clone has more than one count but fewer than ten. The genes are TRBV6-4 and TRBJ2-3; D may correspond to TRBD1 or TRBD2 (6 bases each). V was trimmed by 0 bases and J by 4 bases, leaving 14 bases between them. CDR3 length: 16 residues. The germline V gene has CDR1 MRHNA and CDR2 SNTAGT. CDR3 sequence: CASSDSGGTRADTQYF. For the CDR3, the DNA is TGTGCCAGCAGTGACTCCGGGGGCACGCGGGCAGATACGCAGTATTTT.

DNA for the CDR3: TGTGCCAGCAGTTACAGTTCCTCCTACGAGCAGTACTTC. This translates into CASSYSSSYEQYF. V is TRBV28 and J is TRBJ2-7; D unclear. Germline assignment: CDR1 MDHEN and CDR2 SYDVKM. V was pared by 4 bases and J by 0 bases, with 7 bases between. The length of the CDR3 is 13 residues.

The chain uses TRBV19 and TRBJ2-3, with D possibly being TRBD1 (6 bases). The V end lost 3 bases, the J end lost 5 bases, and 12 bases lay between the germline ends. CDR3 length: 14 amino acids. CDR1 is LNHDA, CDR2 SQIVND, per germline (reference sequence). The CDR3 loop reads CASSILGAQDTQYF. In nucleotides, the CDR3 is TGTGCCAGTAGTATTCTGGGGGCCCAAGATACGCAGTATTTT.

This clone was seen repeatedly, ten times or more. V is TRBV27 and J is TRBJ1-4, with TRBD1 matching over 7 bases. After removal of 6 bases from V and 4 bases from J, the junction contained 5 bases not matched to a gene. Germline V gene sequence: CDR1 MNHEY, CDR2 SMNVEV (reference sequence). CDR3 size: 14 residues. As DNA, the CDR3 is TGTGCCAGCAGCCAGGGACAGCTTAATGAAAAACTGTTTTTT. Its translation is CASSQGQLNEKLFF.

In its sample, this clone was seen many times. V and J are TRBV5-1 and TRBJ2-7; D is unresolved. Trimming pared 6 bases from V and 0 bases from J, leaving 10 bases between. CDR1 is SGHRS, CDR2 YFSETQ, per germline. The CDR3 spans 13 residues. CDR3 sequence reads: CASTDENSYEQYF. CDR3 nucleotide sequence: TGCGCCAGCACTGATGAAAACTCCTACGAGCAGTACTTC.